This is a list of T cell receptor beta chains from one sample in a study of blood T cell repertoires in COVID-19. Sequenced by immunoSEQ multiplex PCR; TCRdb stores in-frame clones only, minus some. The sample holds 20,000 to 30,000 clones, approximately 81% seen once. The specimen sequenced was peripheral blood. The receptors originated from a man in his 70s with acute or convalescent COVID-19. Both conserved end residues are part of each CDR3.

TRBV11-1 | CASSFLTSGGYNEQFF
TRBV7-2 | CASSTRGNDYGYTF
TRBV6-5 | CASSYIGRAFNYGYTF
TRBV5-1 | CASSPGLAESTDTQYF
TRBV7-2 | CASSLVGRGGGRASQYF
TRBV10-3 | CATGDYYNEQFF
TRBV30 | CAWRGRVYTGELFF
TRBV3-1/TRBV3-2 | CASSQHRAQPQHF
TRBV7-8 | CASSLSGGTYNEQFF
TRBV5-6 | CASSLVPGSSGNTIYF
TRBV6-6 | CASSYQGRETQYF
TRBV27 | CASQRGGQVETQYF
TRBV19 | CASSIARNTEAFF
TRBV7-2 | CASSLSRGTDTQYF
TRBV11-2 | CASSSQAGGFLSSTDTQYF
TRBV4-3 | CASSQVPSTGELFF
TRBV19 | CASRTFGGNTEAFF
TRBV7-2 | CASSPRQDSTQYF
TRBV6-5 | CASSYSARTGELFF
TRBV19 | CASSIRDSPEAFF
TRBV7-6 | CASSLGTNRGLGEQFF
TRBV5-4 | CASSPGWTPNNEQFF
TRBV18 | CASSPLGRSGNTIYF
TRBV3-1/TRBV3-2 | CASSQEGQGGYEQYF
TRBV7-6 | CASSRDPGGTYEQYF
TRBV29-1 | CSVDALGSNYGYTF
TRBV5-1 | CASSLTGGSTEAFF
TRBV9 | CASSVGVAGASTDTQYF
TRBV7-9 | CASSRDRETQYF
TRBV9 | CASSVASVTNYGYTF
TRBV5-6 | CASSGRTGGNQPQHF
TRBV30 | CAWGGTSGGTGELFF
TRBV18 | CASSPGTFYGYTF
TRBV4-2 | CASSQGLASYEQYF
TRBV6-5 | CASSTGKGNTEAFF
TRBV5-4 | CASSSTGYNEQFF
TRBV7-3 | CASSLRGMSGAPQETQYF
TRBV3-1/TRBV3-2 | CASSQVGFSTNEKLFF
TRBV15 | CATSRDGQNSNQPQHF
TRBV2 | CASSSRDRGSNEKLFF
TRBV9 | CASSASGTLYNEQFF